Below, 8 T cell receptor beta chains from the same sample are listed, as sequenced in a study of PD-L1 blockade in urothelial cancer. Assay used: immunoSEQ multiplex PCR; TCRdb lists only in-frame clones, some missing. The data show 40,000 to 50,000 clones, with approximately 86% seen just once and over 9.5% held by the top ten. Time point denoted: peripheral blood 6 weeks after treatment start. This material consisted of PBMCs, taken around atezolizumab (anti-PD-L1) treatment. All receptors come from a man in his fifties or sixties with urothelial cancer.

The chain employs TRBV7-8 and TRBJ2-3; no reliable D call. With 0 bases removed from V and 3 bases from J, the gap between germline ends came to 4 bases. The CDR3 covers 13 residues. Looked up from germline, CDR1 is SGHVS and CDR2 is FQNEAQ. The CDR3 sequence: CASSLALTDTQYF. The CDR3 DNA follows: TGTGCCAGCAGCTTAGCGCTAACAGATACGCAGTATTTT.

For the CDR3, the DNA is TGTGCCAGCCACCGCGGGGGGAGTATGAACACTGAAGCTTTCTTT. It specifies CASHRGGSMNTEAFF. The chain couples TRBV2 to TRBJ1-1, with D perhaps TRBD1 (5 bases). Per germline, CDR1 SNHLY and CDR2 FYNNEI. V was cut by 8 bases and J by 0 bases, with 16 bases left in between. There are 15 residues in the CDR3.

The chain combines TRBV7-2 with TRBJ1-2; 9 bases line up with TRBD1. Unmatched junction bases numbered 9, after V lost 2 bases and J lost 8 bases. Germline V gene data show CDR1 as SGHTA and CDR2 as FQGNSA. This CDR3 contains 15 residues. This chain's CDR3 is CASSLNRGQRGGYTF. The CDR3 DNA reads as TGTGCCAGCAGCTTAAACAGGGGGCAAAGGGGAGGCTACACCTTC.

The chain joins TRBV9 to TRBJ2-3; D perhaps matches TRBD1 (6 bases). Germline CDR1 and CDR2: SGDLS and YYNGEE. The CDR3 is made up of 15 amino acids. Trimming removed 2 bases at V and 7 bases at J, with 17 bases between. This CDR3 reads CASSVGTSLTYTQYF. The CDR3 coding sequence is TGTGCCAGCAGCGTGGGGACATCCCTCACGTATACGCAGTATTTT.

A single count supports this clone. The genes are TRBV11-2 and TRBJ1-2, with TRBD1 matching 7 bases. CDR3 size: 13 residues. The V segment lost 5 bases and the J segment 5 bases; nucleotides outside the gene matches: 5. CDR1 and CDR2 from the germline V gene are SGHAT and FQNNGV. The CDR3, as DNA: TGTGCCAGCAGCCGCGGGACAGCGTATGGCTACACCTTC. This translates into CASSRGTAYGYTF.

This rearrangement joins TRBV28 to TRBJ1-3, with 8 bases aligning to TRBD1. From germline, CDR1 is MDHEN and CDR2 SYDVKM. The CDR3 totals 16 residues. Trimming removed 5 bases from V and 4 bases from J; junction bases left unmatched: 10. CDR3 residues: CASSPPQGATGNTIYF. The DNA of the CDR3 is TGTGCCAGCAGTCCGCCCCAGGGGGCAACCGGAAACACCATATATTTT.

The chain couples TRBV19 to TRBJ1-3, with D possibly being TRBD1 (5 bases). This CDR3 has 14 amino acids. V lost 5 bases, J lost 3 bases, and 11 bases lay in between. CDR1 LNHDA and CDR2 SQIVND come from the germline V gene (reference sequence). Here the CDR3 reads CASSSIRGGNTIYF. The CDR3, as DNA: TGTGCCAGTAGTTCCATAAGGGGTGGAAACACCATATATTTT.

Note on this clone: Other DNA sequences within the sample encode an identical CDR3. The chain joins TRBV5-1 to TRBJ2-5, with D maybe TRBD2 (5 bases). Germline CDR1 and CDR2: SGHRS and YFSETQ. V was trimmed by 2 bases and J by 3 bases, leaving 8 bases between them. The CDR3 has 13 amino acids. The CDR3 loop reads CASSFRGEETQYF. CDR3 DNA sequence: TGCGCCAGCAGCTTTCGGGGAGAAGAGACCCAGTACTTC.